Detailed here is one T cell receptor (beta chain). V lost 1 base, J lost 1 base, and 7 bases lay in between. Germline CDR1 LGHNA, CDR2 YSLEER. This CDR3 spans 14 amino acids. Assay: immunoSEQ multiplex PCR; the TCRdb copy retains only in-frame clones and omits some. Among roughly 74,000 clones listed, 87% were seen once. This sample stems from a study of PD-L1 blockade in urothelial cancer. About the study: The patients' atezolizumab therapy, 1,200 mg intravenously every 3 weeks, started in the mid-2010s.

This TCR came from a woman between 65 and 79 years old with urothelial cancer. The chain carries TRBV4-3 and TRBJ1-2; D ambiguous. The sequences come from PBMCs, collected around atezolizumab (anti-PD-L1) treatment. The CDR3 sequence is CASSQVSVNYGYTF. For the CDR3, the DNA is TGCGCCAGCAGCCAAGTCTCGGTTAACTATGGCTACACCTTC.